This note documents a single TCR beta chain sequence. The data were taken from a study of PD-1 blockade in classical Hodgkin lymphoma. Study-level background: Patients in the cohort were put on intravenous nivolumab, 3 mg/kg every 2 weeks.

Time point denoted: cycle 4 day 1 (C4D1), after 5 to 7 weeks of nivolumab. With no exception, relapse followed autologous stem cell transplantation in all patients, and brentuximab vedotin exposure varied. Sequencing used immunoSEQ multiplex PCR; TCRdb keeps in-frame clones, though not all of them. The sample gives 25,000 to 35,000 clones, about 80% of which show up once; around a sixth is in the top ten. The CDR3 is made up of 17 amino acids. V dropped 1 base and J dropped 4 bases, with 16 bases sitting between them. The germline CDR1 and CDR2 sequences are LGHNA and YNFKEQ. The V and J genes are TRBV4-2 and TRBJ2-2, with a possible D match to TRBD1 (6 bases). The sample was peripheral blood mononuclear cells (PBMCs), taken before the fourth cycle of nivolumab. This sequence originates from a human donor with classical Hodgkin lymphoma. DNA of the CDR3: TGTGCCAGCAGCCAAGTTGGCCGGACAGCACTCACCGGGGAGCTGTTTTTT. Encoded protein: CASSQVGRTALTGELFF.